The present T cell receptor (beta chain) was sequenced within a study of T cell repertoires in cytomegalovirus infection. Each CDR3 protein gets one entry after TCRdb re-called the reads with MiXCR. The table has 300,000 to 450,000 distinct CDR3 sequences, 15% to 20% seen once; the top ten hold about 10%. The specimen sequenced was PBMCs. This TCR was sampled from a human donor in good health (CMV status not recorded). Some clones in this sample may be carry-over from other donors' samples.

CDR3 sequence reads: CASSFAPMTDTQYF. The DNA for the CDR3 is TGTGCCAGCAGTTTCGCTCCTATGACAGATACGCAGTATTTT. The V and J genes are TRBV12-3 or TRBV12-4 and TRBJ2-3; D call uncertain. V lost 3 bases and J 3 bases, leaving 10 bases between the germline ends. The CDR3 totals 14 residues.